Shown below are 24 T cell receptor beta chains from a single sample sequenced in a study of shared clonotypes between healthy human individuals. Assay used: immunoSEQ multiplex PCR; TCRdb lists only in-frame clones, some missing. Among under 2,500,000 clones, approximately 96% were seen once, and the ten largest hold around 0.13%. Sequencing input: naive CD4+ T cells sorted from blood. Subset defined: CD45RA+ positively selected. These receptors were collected from a man younger than 35 in good health.

The rearrangement joins TRBV6-1 to TRBJ2-4; TRBD1 agrees at 7 bases. The V segment lost 2 bases and the J segment 3 bases; nucleotides outside the gene matches: 10. The CDR3 runs 17 residues. Germline values: CDR1 MNHNS, CDR2 SASEGT. CDR3 nucleotides: TGTGCCAGCAGTGAAAGGGGACAGACCCTAGGCAAAAACATTCAGTACTTC. It specifies CASSERGQTLGKNIQYF.

The chain's CDR3 is CASSLWGGSTNEKLFF. For the CDR3, the DNA is TGTGCCAGCAGTTTATGGGGGGGTTCCACTAATGAAAAACTGTTTTTT. The chain recombines TRBV28 with TRBJ1-4; a weak D match, TRBD1 (5 bases). The length of the CDR3 is 16 residues. Per germline, CDR1 MDHEN and CDR2 SYDVKM. V gave up 0 bases and J gave up 2 bases, with 10 bases separating them.

The gene calls are TRBV28 and TRBJ2-7, with D hard to call. Germline CDR1 MDHEN, CDR2 SYDVKM. This CDR3 contains 11 residues. V shed 5 bases and J shed 4 bases, with 6 bases lying between them. DNA of the CDR3: TGTGCCAGCAGTCGCCTTTACGAGCAGTACTTC. Translation gives CASSRLYEQYF.

This chain connects TRBV9 to TRBJ1-6; no clear D. This CDR3 contains 17 residues. Germline CDR1 SGDLS, CDR2 YYNGEE. V lost 6 bases to trimming and J lost 0 bases, with 16 bases between them. CDR3 protein: CASNKEAASSYNSPLHF. CDR3 nucleotide sequence: TGTGCCAGCAACAAAGAGGCGGCGAGCTCCTATAATTCACCCCTCCACTTT.

The chain recombines TRBV5-4 with TRBJ2-1, with 9 bases lining up with TRBD2. Germline V gene sequence: CDR1 SGHNT, CDR2 YYREEE (reference sequence). V was pared by 0 bases and J by 8 bases, with 9 bases of the junction left unmatched. The CDR3 length is 16 residues. CDR3 sequence: CASSLAPGTSNYEQFF. The DNA for the CDR3 is TGTGCCAGCAGCTTGGCCCCCGGGACTAGCAACTATGAGCAGTTCTTC.

This clone was seen just once. The sample has other DNA sequences that encode this CDR3 too. The rearrangement uses TRBV20-1 and TRBJ1-2, with D possibly being TRBD1 (6 bases). The CDR3 spans 11 residues. Trimming took 3 bases from V and 6 from J, leaving 8 bases between them. CDR1 and CDR2 from the germline V gene are DFQATT and SNEGSKA (reference sequence). CDR3 sequence: CSARRGDGYTF. CDR3 DNA: TGCAGTGCTAGGAGGGGGGATGGCTACACCTTC.

The chain combines TRBV4-3 with TRBJ1-5; D not resolved. The CDR3 extends over 16 amino acids. Germline lookup yields CDR1 LGHNA and CDR2 YSLEER. Trimming took off 0 bases at V and 0 bases at J, with 9 bases between the two ends. This chain's CDR3 is CASSQELLYSNQPQHF. DNA of the CDR3: TGCGCCAGCAGCCAAGAACTCCTCTATAGCAATCAGCCCCAGCATTTT.

The chain recombines TRBV5-5 with TRBJ2-6, with no clear D. V shed 1 base and J shed 0 bases, with 8 bases lying between them. Germline CDR1 reads SGHKS; CDR2 reads YYEKEE (reference sequence). This CDR3 is 16 amino acids long. The CDR3 DNA reads TGTGCCAGCAGCTTGTTATTTCACTCTGGGGCCAACGTCCTGACTTTC. The encoded protein is CASSLLFHSGANVLTF.

The V gene is TRBV5-4, the J gene TRBJ2-1; 11 nucleotides line up with TRBD2. The CDR3 totals 16 residues. Germline V gene sequence: CDR1 SGHNT, CDR2 YYREEE (reference sequence). V shed 2 bases, J shed 0 bases, and the junction held 1 base outside the gene matches. The CDR3 spells CASSFGLAGSYNEQFF. The CDR3 coding sequence is TGTGCCAGCAGCTTTGGACTAGCGGGCTCCTACAATGAGCAGTTCTTC. Full variable domain (outside the CDR3, taken from reference TRBV5-4 and TRBJ2-1): ETGVTQSPTHLIKTRGQQVTLRCSSQSGHNTVSWYQQALGQGPQFIFQYYREEENGRGNFPPRFSGLQFPNYSSELNVNALELDDSALYLCASSFGLAGSYNEQFFGPGTRLTVL.

This rearrangement joins TRBV10-2 to TRBJ2-7; TRBD2 matches 8 bases. The CDR3 consists of 14 residues. V lost 0 bases to trimming and J lost 5 bases; unmatched junction nucleotides: 3. CDR1 WSHSY and CDR2 SAAADI come from the germline V gene. The CDR3 coding sequence is TGCGCCAGCAGTGAGTCCGGGAGGGCCCACGAGCAGTACTTC. Its translation is CASSESGRAHEQYF.

V gene TRBV10-1 combines with J gene TRBJ2-7; tentative D call: TRBD2 (6 bases). CDR3 length: 17 amino acids. The germline gives CDR1 WNHNN, CDR2 SYGVQD (reference sequence). V was shortened by 5 bases and J by 2 bases, with 22 bases between the two germline ends. The CDR3 region is CASSSPTAASATYEQYF. The CDR3 coding sequence is TGCGCCAGCAGTTCCCCCACGGCGGCTAGCGCGACCTACGAGCAGTACTTC.

This clone appeared a few times. This sample includes further DNA sequences coding for the same CDR3. This chain uses TRBV5-1 with TRBJ1-2; TRBD1 matches 8 bases. Germline V gene sequence: CDR1 SGHRS, CDR2 YFSETQ. The CDR3 has 14 amino acids. With 0 bases clipped from V and 2 bases from J, the junction kept 0 bases outside the gene matches. Written as DNA, the CDR3 is TGCGCCAGCAGCTTGGACAGGGGGAACTATGGCTACACCTTC. Its protein is CASSLDRGNYGYTF.

This chain uses TRBV5-1 with TRBJ1-1; TRBD1 agrees at 8 bases. This CDR3 has 13 residues. Germline V CDR1 and CDR2: SGHRS, YFSETQ. Losses at the gene ends were 0 bases for V and 11 bases for J; bases not matched to a gene: 6. CDR3 nucleotide sequence: TGCGCCAGCAGCTTGGATCTGACAGGGGCGGCTTTCTTT. Translated: CASSLDLTGAAFF.

The chain has TRBV10-1 and TRBJ2-5; D is possibly TRBD1 (7 bases). The V end was cut by 2 bases, the J end by 4 bases, with 20 bases between. CDR3 length: 17 residues. Germline CDR1 is WNHNN and CDR2 is SYGVQD (reference sequence). CDR3 bases: TGCGCCAGCAGTGAGCGCCGGGACCGCCAGGGGGGAGAGACCCAGTACTTC. Its protein is CASSERRDRQGGETQYF.

This chain links TRBV6-5 with TRBJ2-1; 10 positions match TRBD2. The V gene end was trimmed by 6 bases and the J gene end by 9 bases; junction bases not matched to a gene: 5. Per the germline V gene, CDR1 is MNHEY and CDR2 is SVGAGI. There are 13 residues in the CDR3. CDR3 sequence reads: CASSLAGVTEQFF. In DNA, the CDR3 is TGTGCCAGCAGCCTAGCGGGAGTTACTGAGCAGTTCTTC.

The chain combines TRBV10-3 with TRBJ1-1; D perhaps matches TRBD1 (6 bases). Germline CDR1 reads ENHRY; CDR2 reads SYGVKD. The CDR3 has 15 residues. Trimming cost V 0 bases and J 4 bases, with 12 bases left between them. The CDR3 coding sequence is TGTGCCATCAGTGAGTCGAAGGGGGGAGGCACTGAAGCTTTCTTT. Translation: CAISESKGGGTEAFF.

V gene TRBV28 combines with J gene TRBJ2-4, with 16 bases that match TRBD2. J lost 5 bases, V lost 8 bases, and 18 bases had no gene match. This CDR3 is built from 20 residues. CDR1 is MDHEN and CDR2 is SYDVKM in the germline V gene. The CDR3 here is CASWGTLGLAGGYTQNIQYF. The CDR3 DNA is TGTGCCAGCTGGGGAACCCTGGGACTAGCGGGGGGGTATACCCAAAACATTCAGTACTTC.

The rearrangement links TRBV11-2 to TRBJ1-3, with 7 bases identical to TRBD1. The germline CDR1 and CDR2 sequences are SGHAT and FQNNGV. The CDR3 consists of 15 residues. The ends lost 6 bases at V and 0 bases at J; junction bases unmatched: 5. The CDR3 is CASRPTGNSGNTIYF. CDR3 nucleotide sequence: TGTGCCAGCAGACCGACAGGGAACTCTGGAAACACCATATATTTT.

The chain couples TRBV7-2 to TRBJ1-3, with D perhaps matching TRBD1 (6 bases). This CDR3 contains 17 residues. Germline assignment: CDR1 SGHTA and CDR2 FQGNSA. V was shortened by 5 bases and J by 0 bases, with 17 bases between the two germline ends. The CDR3 protein is CASSPTGTLFSGNTIYF. Here the CDR3 DNA reads TGTGCCAGCAGCCCTACAGGGACCTTGTTCTCTGGAAACACCATATATTTT.

The CDR3 DNA reads TGTGCCAGCTCACCAACTGCCCTCGGCAGGACCACCTCTGGAAACACCATATATTTT. Translated, it gives CASSPTALGRTTSGNTIYF. The chain recombines TRBV18 with TRBJ1-3; D gene unclear. Trimming stripped 2 bases from V and 0 bases from J, with 20 bases between. This CDR3 contains 19 residues. CDR1 is KGHSH, CDR2 LQKENI, per germline.

The chain recombines TRBV28 with TRBJ2-7, with 7 bases aligning to TRBD2. This CDR3 is built from 15 residues. Germline V lookup: CDR1 MDHEN, CDR2 SYDVKM. J lost 0 bases, V lost 3 bases, and 5 bases had no gene match. Here the CDR3 DNA reads TGTGCCAGCAGTTTTGCGGGGGAGGCCTCCTACGAGCAGTACTTC. Amino acids: CASSFAGEASYEQYF.

This clone appeared a single time. V gene TRBV6-1 combines with J gene TRBJ2-6; D gene ambiguous. The V gene lost 2 bases and the J gene lost 2 bases, with 7 bases spanning the gap. This CDR3 has 15 residues. The germline CDR1 and CDR2 sequences are MNHNS and SASEGT. This CDR3 is CASSERWAGANVLTF. The CDR3 DNA follows: TGTGCCAGCAGTGAAAGGTGGGCTGGGGCCAACGTCCTGACTTTC.

In its sample, this clone was seen once. The V and J genes are TRBV11-2 and TRBJ2-2, with 9 bases matching TRBD2. The CDR3 is 16 amino acids. Germline values: CDR1 SGHAT, CDR2 FQNNGV. V dropped 5 bases and J dropped 2; count of bases not matched to a gene: 6. The CDR3 sequence: CASSLPTSGNTGELFF. CDR3 coding DNA: TGTGCCAGCAGCCTCCCGACTAGCGGAAACACCGGGGAGCTGTTTTTT.

V is TRBV9 and J is TRBJ1-4; D gene uncertain. CDR3 size: 15 residues. Germline CDR1 and CDR2: SGDLS and YYNGEE. Trimming shortened V by 2 bases and J by 3 bases, and 11 bases separated the two germline ends. The CDR3 sequence is CASSVIGSANEKLFF. CDR3 DNA sequence: TGTGCCAGCAGCGTCATAGGATCGGCTAATGAAAAACTGTTTTTT.